Listed below are T cell receptor beta chains from one sample, sequenced in a study of cytomegalovirus exposure and HLA in healthy donors. TCRdb's copy holds only in-frame clones and misses some; the assay was immunoSEQ multiplex PCR. The table shows about 210,000 clones, with about 80% occurring only once. The sequenced material came from PBMCs. These receptors were taken from a man aged 35-49 years in good health and CMV-seropositive. The CDR3 runs from the conserved cysteine through the conserved F or W. A D gene is named only where the DNA matches it firmly. Only part of the rows carry a size: once, few, many, or a class if the clone is expanded.

J gene	clone size	V gene	D gene	CDR3 DNA	CDR3 protein
TRBJ1-5	NA	TRBV29-1	NA	TGCAGCGCACAAAGTCAGGGCCAGCCCCAGCATTTT	CSAQSQGQPQHF
TRBJ2-1	few	TRBV9	NA	TGTGCCAGCAGCGCACAGGTAGGGTACAATGAGCAGTTCTTC	CASSAQVGYNEQFF
TRBJ1-1	NA	TRBV5-6	TRBD1	TGTGCCAGCAGCTTAAAACGGGACAGGTGGTCTGAAGCTTTCTTT	CASSLKRDRWSEAFF
TRBJ2-2	NA	TRBV5-1	NA	TGCGCCAGCAGCTTGAGCCAACGGTCACCCGGGGAGCTGTTTTTT	CASSLSQRSPGELFF
TRBJ2-7	NA	TRBV4-1	TRBD1	TGCGCCAGCAGCCTGGAACAGGGGGCGGTCCACTACGAGCAGTACTTC	CASSLEQGAVHYEQYF
TRBJ2-7	NA	TRBV9	TRBD2	TGTGCCAGCAGCGTCCGACTAGCGGGAGGCGAGCAGTACTTC	CASSVRLAGGEQYF
TRBJ2-1	NA	TRBV6-6	NA	TGTGCCAGCAGTTTTATTCCACGCGGGGCGTACAATGAGCAGTTCTTC	CASSFIPRGAYNEQFF
TRBJ2-1	few	TRBV27	TRBD2	TGTGCCAGCAGTTTTCCCGGGACTATTGACAATGAGCAGTTCTTC	CASSFPGTIDNEQFF
TRBJ2-5	few	TRBV9	NA	TGTGCCAGCACCCTCGGCGGGACAGCTGCGGGAGAGACCCAGTACTTC	CASTLGGTAAGETQYF
TRBJ2-3	NA	TRBV9	NA	TGTGCCAGCAGCGTAGGAGACAGATTCACAGATACGCAGTATTTT	CASSVGDRFTDTQYF
TRBJ2-7	NA	TRBV5-1	TRBD2	TGCGCCAGCAGCCGTGCCGGGACTAGCGTCTACGAGCAGTACTTC	CASSRAGTSVYEQYF
TRBJ2-1	NA	TRBV29-1	TRBD2	TGCAGCGTTGAAGTTTTAGCGGGAGAGGATGAGCAGTTCTTC	CSVEVLAGEDEQFF
TRBJ2-2	once	TRBV7-8	TRBD2	TGTGCCAGCAGCTTTTCGACCCCGGGAGGGACCGGGGAGCTGTTTTTT	CASSFSTPGGTGELFF
TRBJ1-4	NA	TRBV2	NA	TGTGCCACTATTCTCCGGGACACTGCAACTAATGAAAAACTGTTTTTT	CATILRDTATNEKLFF
TRBJ2-1	once	TRBV30	NA	TGTGCCTGGACAACTAGCTTTCCCTACAATGAGCAGTTCTTC	CAWTTSFPYNEQFF
TRBJ2-3	NA	TRBV6-4	TRBD2	TGTGCCAGCAGTGGTTTAGCGGGAAGCACAGATACGCAGTATTTT	CASSGLAGSTDTQYF
TRBJ1-1	NA	TRBV5-1	TRBD1	TGCGCCAGCAGCTTGGACAGGGGGCGAACTGAAGCTTTCTTT	CASSLDRGRTEAFF
TRBJ1-4	NA	TRBV6-6	NA	TGTGCCAGCAGTGGTCAGGGTGCTAATGAAAAACTGTTTTTT	CASSGQGANEKLFF
TRBJ1-5	NA	TRBV7-8	NA	TGTGCCAGCAGCTTAGCAGGGGGAGGCAATCAGCCCCAGCATTTT	CASSLAGGGNQPQHF
TRBJ2-1	NA	TRBV7-2	TRBD1	TGTGCCAGCAGTTGGGACAGCTCCTACAATGAGCAGTTCTTC	CASSWDSSYNEQFF
TRBJ2-1	NA	TRBV11-1	NA	TGTGCCAGCAGCTTAGAGCTCAAAGACAATGAGCAGTTCTTC	CASSLELKDNEQFF
TRBJ2-1	NA	TRBV30	TRBD2	TGTGCCTGGAGTACGGGACTAGCGGGAGTTAATGAGCAGTTCTTC	CAWSTGLAGVNEQFF
TRBJ2-6	once	TRBV18	NA	TGTGCCAGCTCACCGGTATTCCAGGGGGGCTCTGGGGCCAACGTCCTGACTTTC	CASSPVFQGGSGANVLTF
TRBJ1-5	NA	TRBV7-2	TRBD1	TGTGCCAGCAGCTCCGGGACAGGGAGCAATCAGCCCCAGCATTTT	CASSSGTGSNQPQHF
TRBJ1-2	once	TRBV25-1	TRBD1	TGTGCCAGCCGAGAGACAGGGGCTGTCTATGGCTACACCTTC	CASRETGAVYGYTF
TRBJ1-2	NA	TRBV5-1	TRBD1	TGCGCCAGCAGCTTAGGGACAGGGGGCGTACGCGGCTACACCTTC	CASSLGTGGVRGYTF
TRBJ2-1	once	TRBV27	TRBD2	TGTGCCAGCTTTAGCGGGAGTCGGTCCTACAATGAGCAGTTCTTC	CASFSGSRSYNEQFF
TRBJ1-2	once	TRBV30	NA	TGTGCCTGGAACAAGGGCTACACCTTC	CAWNKGYTF
TRBJ2-3	NA	TRBV7-8	TRBD2	TGTGCCAGCAGTTCAAGCGGGAGGGAGAATACGCAGTATTTT	CASSSSGRENTQYF
TRBJ2-5	NA	TRBV7-9	NA	TGTGCCAGCAGCTTACTCATCGGGTACCAAGAGACCCAGTACTTC	CASSLLIGYQETQYF
TRBJ2-3	NA	TRBV10-3	TRBD1	TGTGCCGGCCAACAGGGGCTGGGTAGCACAGATACGCAGTATTTT	CAGQQGLGSTDTQYF
TRBJ1-4	NA	TRBV7-9	NA	TGTGCCAGCACCCCCGGGGATGAAAAACTGTTTTTT	CASTPGDEKLFF
TRBJ1-2	NA	TRBV19	TRBD1	TGTGCCAGTAGTCCGGGACAGGGGTCCTATGGCTACACCTTC	CASSPGQGSYGYTF
TRBJ2-3	few	TRBV7-6	TRBD2	TGTGCCAGCAGCTCACTTGCGGGAGGTACTAGCACAGATACGCAGTATTTT	CASSSLAGGTSTDTQYF
TRBJ1-2	once	TRBV9	NA	TGTGCCAGCAGCGTAGTGCAGGGCCCAACCCCTAACTATGGCTACACCTTC	CASSVVQGPTPNYGYTF
TRBJ2-1	NA	TRBV5-1	TRBD2	TGCGCCAGCAGCCCTGGGTCTAGCGGGTCCCGCAATGAGCAGTTCTTC	CASSPGSSGSRNEQFF
TRBJ1-2	NA	TRBV5-1	TRBD1	TGCGCCAGCAGCTATGACAGGGCGAATGGCTACACCTTC	CASSYDRANGYTF
TRBJ1-1	NA	TRBV27	TRBD1	TGTGCCAGCAGCCTGACAGGGGGCGTGAGGGACACTGAAGCTTTCTTT	CASSLTGGVRDTEAFF
TRBJ2-5	few	TRBV29-1	TRBD2	TGCAGCGTTGAAGAGTCGGGAGGCGGTGTGACCCAGTACTTC	CSVEESGGGVTQYF
TRBJ2-5	NA	TRBV7-2	NA	TGTGCCAGCAGCTTGGCGAGGATGGGTGAGACCCAGTACTTC	CASSLARMGETQYF
TRBJ2-1	NA	TRBV11-3	TRBD2	TGTGCCAGCAGGTCTAGCGGGACGTCCTACAATGAGCAGTTCTTC	CASRSSGTSYNEQFF
TRBJ1-4	NA	TRBV11-3	TRBD1	TGTGCCAGCAGCCTAACAGGGGCGGGTGAAAAACTGTTTTTT	CASSLTGAGEKLFF
TRBJ2-7	NA	TRBV27	TRBD1	TGTGCCAGCAGTTTTACAGGGGGCTACGAGCAGTACTTC	CASSFTGGYEQYF
TRBJ2-3	NA	TRBV30	TRBD1	TGTGCCTGGAGTGTACAGTGGGGTGTTAGGACAGGGGGCACAGATACGCAGTATTTT	CAWSVQWGVRTGGTDTQYF
TRBJ1-1	few	TRBV11-1	NA	TGTGCCAGCAGCTTAGCCGGTTTCACTGAAGCTTTCTTT	CASSLAGFTEAFF
TRBJ2-1	few	TRBV21-1	NA	TGTGCCAGCAGCTCTACTCGAGGCTGGGAGCAGTTCTTC	CASSSTRGWEQFF
TRBJ2-3	NA	TRBV5-1	TRBD2	TGCGCCAGCGCCCTAGCGGGACCAGATACGCAGTATTTT	CASALAGPDTQYF